This T cell receptor beta chain appears in the sequencing data of a study of T-cell memory formation after mild COVID-19. Study-wide results and caveats: In pre-infection memory, a portion of responding clones appeared, which suggested that cross-reactive memory joined. Clones contracting over day 15 to 85 were CD4/CD8 balanced, with later expanders leaning CD4+. Among contracting clones, CD4+ were mainly CM/EM and CD8+ enriched in EMRA.

Using constant-segment primers, 5'RACE produced TCR alpha and TCR beta cDNA libraries carrying sample barcodes and UMIs. TCRdb reprocessed the 5' RACE reads via MiXCR and lists one record per CDR3 protein. There are about 260,000 distinct CDR3 sequences in the sample; 16% occur only once, and around 21% lies in the top ten. The CDR3 spans 14 residues. Germline V gene lookup returns CDR1 WNHNN and CDR2 SYGVQD (reference sequence). V was shortened by 6 bases and J by 0 bases, with 8 bases between the two germline ends. This clonotype was seen just once. Antigen specificity is unknown. This receptor was identified in a man aged 18 to 35 who had mild COVID-19 (a few samples of this study predate the infection). Cell type and time point are not known. The chain carries TRBV10-1 and TRBJ2-2; D call uncertain. Sequenced material: PBMCs or a T cell subset sorted from them (not recorded which). CDR3 DNA: TGCGCCAGCAGAGAAGCGCCGAACACCGGGGAGCTGTTTTTT. It translates to CASREAPNTGELFF.